These T cell receptor beta chains were read from a single sample in a study of T cells in Graves' hyperthyroidism and ophthalmopathy. TCRdb re-derived calls from the multiplex PCR reads in MiXCR, one entry per CDR3 protein. The data show 600,000 to 700,000 distinct CDR3 sequences, about 14% seen once. The sequencing sample was made of blood. Every receptor here comes from a middle-aged woman with Graves' ophthalmopathy. CDR3s include the opening cysteine and the closing phenylalanine or tryptophan. D genes are given only for firm matches. Some rows have no size entry. The others give once, few or many, or a class for an expanded clone.

D gene	clone size	V gene	J gene	CDR3 protein	CDR3 DNA
TRBD1	many	TRBV10-3	TRBJ2-7	CAITPGQGAEQYF	TGTGCCATCACCCCGGGACAGGGGGCCGAGCAGTACTTC
-	-	TRBV24-1	TRBJ2-2	CATSDGSDLTGELFF	TGTGCCACCAGTGATGGGTCAGACCTCACCGGGGAGCTGTTTTTT
-	many	TRBV15	TRBJ1-1	CATSRDPSALEGAFF	TGTGCCACCAGCAGAGATCCATCAGCCTTGGAGGGAGCTTTCTTT
-	many	TRBV29-1	TRBJ1-2	CSVEDQNYGYTF	TGCAGCGTTGAAGATCAGAACTATGGCTACACCTTC
-	-	TRBV28	TRBJ2-4	CASSLQGHLAKNIQYF	TGTGCCAGCAGCCTCCAGGGGCACCTAGCCAAAAACATTCAGTACTTC
-	-	TRBV6-5	TRBJ1-6	CASSYAGVDSPLHF	TGTGCCAGCAGTTACGCAGGGGTGGATTCACCCCTCCACTTT
-	-	TRBV28	TRBJ1-5	CASSWESSNQPQHF	TGTGCCAGCAGTTGGGAGAGTAGCAATCAGCCCCAGCATTTT
-	many	TRBV7-2	TRBJ1-6	CASSLFPPPGSPLHF	TGTGCCAGCAGCTTATTCCCCCCCCCGGGTTCACCCCTCCACTTT
TRBD1	few	TRBV19	TRBJ1-6	CASSLQRLRDRATSPLHF	TGTGCCAGTAGTCTCCAACGGCTCCGGGACAGGGCAACCTCACCCCTCCACTTT
-	many	TRBV5-1	TRBJ2-7	CASSLDEGGGEQYF	TGCGCCAGCAGCTTGGATGAAGGGGGGGGCGAGCAGTACTTC
TRBD2	-	TRBV20-1	TRBJ2-7	CSASRAGGYEQYF	TGCAGTGCTAGTCGGGCGGGGGGCTACGAGCAGTACTTC
TRBD1	many	TRBV28	TRBJ2-5	CASSTTSDREETQYF	TGTGCCAGCAGTACCACCTCTGACAGGGAAGAGACCCAGTACTTC
-	many	TRBV19	TRBJ1-2	CASSSGGDGDYGYTF	TGTGCCAGTAGTTCGGGAGGGGACGGGGACTATGGCTACACCTTC